The 8 T cell receptor beta chains below come from one sample, sequenced in a study of T cell responses to AZD1222 COVID-19 vaccine. Sequencing was performed with immunoSEQ multiplex PCR; in TCRdb, only in-frame clones are kept and a portion is missing. The repertoire has around 96,000 clones, more than 70% of them found once; the top ten carry roughly 2.8%. The specimen comprised peripheral blood, sampled on day 0 of AZD1222 vaccination. The receptor source for this set is an adult in good health.

The chain carries TRBV2 and TRBJ1-3, with TRBD1 matching over 10 bases. V lost 6 bases to trimming and J lost 4 bases; unmatched junction nucleotides: 6. The germline V gene encodes CDR1 SNHLY and CDR2 FYNNEI. The CDR3 sequence is 15 residues long. In DNA, the CDR3 is TGTGCCAGCAGAGGGGACAGGGGAACCGGAAACACCATATATTTT. This gives the protein CASRGDRGTGNTIYF. The complete variable domain, with remaining parts taken from reference TRBV2 and TRBJ1-3, reads EPEVTQTPSHQVTQMGQEVILRCVPISNHLYFYWYRQILGQKVEFLVSFYNNEISEKSEIFDDQFSVERPDGSNFTLKIRSTKLEDSAMYFCASRGDRGTGNTIYFGEGSWLTVV.

This clone was seen a few times. This chain connects TRBV2 to TRBJ2-7; D not resolved. CDR3 length equals 13 residues. CDR1 is SNHLY and CDR2 is FYNNEI in the germline V gene. V gave up 7 bases and J gave up 3 bases, with 13 bases separating them. Written as DNA, the CDR3 is TGTGCCAGCAAAAGCATCAGGCACTACGAGCAGTACTTC. Translation: CASKSIRHYEQYF.

This sequence joins TRBV6-1 and TRBJ2-3, with 12 bases lining up with TRBD2. The CDR3 length is 16 residues. CDR1 and CDR2 from the germline V gene are MNHNS and SASEGT. Losses at the gene ends were 1 base for V and 4 bases for J; bases not matched to a gene: 3. CDR3 protein: CASSEELAGGADTQYF. The CDR3 nucleotides read TGTGCCAGCAGTGAAGAGCTAGCGGGGGGGGCAGATACGCAGTATTTT.

The rearrangement joins TRBV9 to TRBJ1-2; 10 bases map to TRBD1. The CDR3 runs to 14 residues. J gave up 7 bases and V 1 base, and 4 bases lay outside the gene matches. Germline CDR1 SGDLS, CDR2 YYNGEE. CDR3 residues: CASSVLGQGSGYTF. DNA for the CDR3: TGTGCCAGCAGCGTACTGGGACAGGGGTCTGGCTACACCTTC.

The chain links TRBV7-9 to TRBJ1-4; unclear D gene. The CDR3 loop spans 13 amino acids. Trimming removed 2 bases from V and 8 bases from J, with 9 bases in between. Germline loops: CDR1 SEHNR, CDR2 FQNEAQ (reference sequence). The CDR3 nucleotides read TGTGCCAGCAGCTTAAGTTTTAGAGAAAAACTGTTTTTT. This encodes CASSLSFREKLFF.

This rearrangement joins TRBV27 to TRBJ1-2; 8 bases are a match to TRBD1. The V gene's germline CDR1 is MNHEY and CDR2 SMNVEV (reference sequence). The ends lost 5 bases at V and 4 bases at J; junction bases unmatched: 6. CDR3 length: 14 residues. Here the CDR3 reads CASSPMDRAYGYTF. The CDR3 DNA is TGTGCCAGCAGTCCCATGGACAGGGCCTATGGCTACACCTTC.

Here the CDR3 DNA reads TGTGCCTGGAGTCTGGGACTGGCGGGAAACACCATATATTTT. Its protein is CAWSLGLAGNTIYF. This chain uses TRBV30 with TRBJ1-3; maybe TRBD1 (5 bases). The CDR3 runs 14 residues. V lost 2 bases and J 4 bases, leaving 12 bases between the germline ends. The germline gives CDR1 GTSNPN, CDR2 SVGIG (reference sequence). Drawing the rest from reference TRBV30 and TRBJ1-3, the complete variable domain is SQTIHQWPATLVQPVGSPLSLECTVEGTSNPNLYWYRQAAGRGLQLLFYSVGIGQISSEVPQNLSASRPQDRQFILSSKKLLLSDSGFYLCAWSLGLAGNTIYFGEGSWLTVV.

The V and J genes are TRBV5-5 and TRBJ1-1, with 7 bases fitting TRBD1. The CDR3 sequence is 17 residues long. V was clipped by 3 bases and J by 0 bases; unmatched bases: 11. Germline-derived CDR1 and CDR2 are SGHKS and YYEKEE (reference sequence). This chain's CDR3 is CASSSPRQGDLNTEAFF. CDR3 bases: TGTGCCAGCAGCTCACCCCGACAGGGAGACCTGAACACTGAAGCTTTCTTT.